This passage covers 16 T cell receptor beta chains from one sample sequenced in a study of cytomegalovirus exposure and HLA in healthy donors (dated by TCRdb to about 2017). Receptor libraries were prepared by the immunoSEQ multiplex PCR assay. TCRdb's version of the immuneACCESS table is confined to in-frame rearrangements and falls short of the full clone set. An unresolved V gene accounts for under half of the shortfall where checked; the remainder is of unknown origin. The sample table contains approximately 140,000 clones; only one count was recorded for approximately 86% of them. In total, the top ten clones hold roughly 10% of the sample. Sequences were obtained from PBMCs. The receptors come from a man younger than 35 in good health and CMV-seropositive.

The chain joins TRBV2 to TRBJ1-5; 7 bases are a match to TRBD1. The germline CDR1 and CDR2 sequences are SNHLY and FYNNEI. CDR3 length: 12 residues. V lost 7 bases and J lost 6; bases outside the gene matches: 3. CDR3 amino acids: CASTQGSQPQHF. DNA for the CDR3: TGTGCCAGCACACAGGGGTCTCAGCCCCAGCATTTT.

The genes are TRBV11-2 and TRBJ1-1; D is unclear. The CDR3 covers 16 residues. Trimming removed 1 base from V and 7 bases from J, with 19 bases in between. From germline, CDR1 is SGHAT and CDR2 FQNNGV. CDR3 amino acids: CASSLGGAGTLDEAFF. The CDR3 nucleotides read TGTGCCAGCAGCTTAGGGGGTGCGGGTACTTTAGATGAAGCTTTCTTT.

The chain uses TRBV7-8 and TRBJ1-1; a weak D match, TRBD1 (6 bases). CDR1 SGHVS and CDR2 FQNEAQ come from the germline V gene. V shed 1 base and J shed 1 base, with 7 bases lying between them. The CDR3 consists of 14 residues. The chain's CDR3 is CASSLVQGNTEAFF. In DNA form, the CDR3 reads TGTGCCAGCAGCTTAGTACAGGGGAACACTGAAGCTTTCTTT.

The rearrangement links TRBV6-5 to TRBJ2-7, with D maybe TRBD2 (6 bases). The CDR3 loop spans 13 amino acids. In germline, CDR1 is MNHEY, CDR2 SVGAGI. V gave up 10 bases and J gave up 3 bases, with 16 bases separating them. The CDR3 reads CATFGTLNYEQYF. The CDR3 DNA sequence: TGTGCCACATTCGGGACTTTGAACTACGAGCAGTACTTC.

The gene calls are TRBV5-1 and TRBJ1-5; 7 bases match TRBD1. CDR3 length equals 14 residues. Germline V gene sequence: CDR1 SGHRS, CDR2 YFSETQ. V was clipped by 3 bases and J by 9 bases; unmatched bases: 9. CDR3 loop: CASSYRQGWGPQHF. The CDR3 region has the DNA TGCGCCAGCAGCTACCGACAGGGCTGGGGGCCCCAGCATTTT.

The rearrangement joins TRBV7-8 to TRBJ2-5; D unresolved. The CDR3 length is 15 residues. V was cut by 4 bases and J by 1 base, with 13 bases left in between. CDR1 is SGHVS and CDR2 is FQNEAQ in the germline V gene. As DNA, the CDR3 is TGTGCCAGCAGCTCCCCGGCCGCAGGCCAAGAGACCCAGTACTTC. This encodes CASSSPAAGQETQYF.

CDR3 loop: CASSVLPYPIGGIGGTNYGYTF. The CDR3 DNA reads TGCGCCAGCAGTGTCCTACCTTACCCTATTGGTGGGATAGGGGGCACTAACTATGGCTACACCTTC. The chain recombines TRBV10-2 with TRBJ1-2; 7 bases line up with TRBD1. The CDR3 length is 22 residues. Trimming at V came to 4 bases and at J to 0 bases, leaving 26 bases not matched to a gene. CDR1 and CDR2 (germline): WSHSY, SAAADI.

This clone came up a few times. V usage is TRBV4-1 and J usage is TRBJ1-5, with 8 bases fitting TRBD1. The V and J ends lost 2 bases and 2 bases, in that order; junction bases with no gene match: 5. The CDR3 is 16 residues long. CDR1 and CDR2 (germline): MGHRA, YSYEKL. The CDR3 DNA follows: TGCGCCAGCAGCCAACTGACAGGGGAGGGCAATCAGCCCCAGCATTTT. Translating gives CASSQLTGEGNQPQHF.

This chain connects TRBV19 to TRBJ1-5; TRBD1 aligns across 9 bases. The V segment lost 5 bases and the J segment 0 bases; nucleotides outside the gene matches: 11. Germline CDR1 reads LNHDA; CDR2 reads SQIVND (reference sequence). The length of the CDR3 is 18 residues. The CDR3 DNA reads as TGTGCCAGTAGTTCCGGGACAGGGAACTACTATAGCAATCAGCCCCAGCATTTT. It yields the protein CASSSGTGNYYSNQPQHF.

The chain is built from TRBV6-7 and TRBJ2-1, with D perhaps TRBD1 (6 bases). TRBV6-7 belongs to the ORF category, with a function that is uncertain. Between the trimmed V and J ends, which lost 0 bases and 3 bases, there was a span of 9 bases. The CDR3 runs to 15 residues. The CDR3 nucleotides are TGTGCCAGCAGTTACTCGGGGGCAGACTACAATGAGCAGTTCTTC. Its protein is CASSYSGADYNEQFF.

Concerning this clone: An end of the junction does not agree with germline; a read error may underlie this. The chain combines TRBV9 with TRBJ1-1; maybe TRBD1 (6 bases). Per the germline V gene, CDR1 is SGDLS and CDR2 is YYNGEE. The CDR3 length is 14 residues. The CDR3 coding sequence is TGTGCCAGCAGCGCCCAAAGGGGGAACGCTGAAGCTTTCTTT. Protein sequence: CASSAQRGNAEAFF.

This CDR3 is CASSRAGHNINTEAFF. In DNA, the CDR3 is TGCGCCAGCAGCCGGGCAGGGCACAATATCAACACTGAAGCTTTCTTT. The chain carries TRBV5-1 and TRBJ1-1; D perhaps matches TRBD1 (5 bases). V was cut by 4 bases and J by 2 bases, with 18 bases left in between. Germline CDR1 is SGHRS and CDR2 is YFSETQ. The CDR3 has 16 amino acids.

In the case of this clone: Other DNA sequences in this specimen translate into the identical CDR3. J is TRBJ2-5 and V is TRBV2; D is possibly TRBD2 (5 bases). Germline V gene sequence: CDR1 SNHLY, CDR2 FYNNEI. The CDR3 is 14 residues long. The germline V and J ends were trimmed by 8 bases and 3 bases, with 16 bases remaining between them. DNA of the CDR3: TGTGCCAGCCTAGCCACCAGACGGGAAGAGACCCAGTACTTC. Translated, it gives CASLATRREETQYF.

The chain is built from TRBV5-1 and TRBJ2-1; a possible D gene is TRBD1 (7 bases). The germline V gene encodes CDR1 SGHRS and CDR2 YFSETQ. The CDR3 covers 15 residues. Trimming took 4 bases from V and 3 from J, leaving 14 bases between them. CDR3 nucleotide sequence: TGCGCCAGCAGCCCCTCAGGGGGGTACTACAATGAGCAGTTCTTC. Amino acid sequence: CASSPSGGYYNEQFF.

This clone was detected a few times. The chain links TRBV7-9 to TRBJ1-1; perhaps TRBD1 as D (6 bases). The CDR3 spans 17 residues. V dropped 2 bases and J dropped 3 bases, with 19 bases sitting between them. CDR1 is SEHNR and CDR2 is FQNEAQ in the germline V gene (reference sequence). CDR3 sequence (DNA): TGTGCCAGCAGCTTACCCAGGATTTGGGGGCGGGACACTGAAGCTTTCTTT. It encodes CASSLPRIWGRDTEAFF.

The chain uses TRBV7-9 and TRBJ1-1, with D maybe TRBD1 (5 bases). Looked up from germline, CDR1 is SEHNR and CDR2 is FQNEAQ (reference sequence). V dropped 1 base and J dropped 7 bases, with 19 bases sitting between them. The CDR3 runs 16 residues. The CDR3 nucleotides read TGTGCCAGCAGCTTAGGGGGAAATCCCGGGACTTATGAAGCTTTCTTT. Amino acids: CASSLGGNPGTYEAFF.